The entry that follows covers one TCR beta chain sequence. The data stem from a study of OX40 agonist ivuxolimab in advanced cancers. Study in general: Partial responses were observed in three patients, of whom one had hepatocellular carcinoma and two had cutaneous melanoma.

Germline CDR1 SGHTA, CDR2 FQGTGA. The CDR3 consists of 13 residues. V dropped 6 bases and J dropped 5; count of bases not matched to a gene: 3. Anyone with autoimmune disease history or systemic immunosuppression was excluded. The table came from immunoSEQ multiplex PCR; TCRdb's copy has only in-frame clones and leaves some out. The data show over 150,000 clones, with roughly 94% seen just once and around 0.31% held by the top ten. The gene calls are TRBV7-3 and TRBJ2-1, with 8 bases fitting TRBD2. Sequences were derived from CD4+ or CD8+ T cells sorted from blood, sampled in a trial of the OX40 agonist ivuxolimab. This receptor was obtained from an adult with an advanced solid tumor such as melanoma, head and neck, liver or kidney cancer. The CDR3 sequence: CASRLADHNEQFF. Written as DNA, the CDR3 is TGTGCCAGCAGACTAGCGGACCACAATGAGCAGTTCTTC.